This T cell receptor (beta chain) was retrieved from a study of cytomegalovirus exposure and HLA in healthy donors. The PCR employed 60 Vbeta primers together with 13 Jbeta primers. This table comes from immunoSEQ multiplex PCR, and its TCRdb copy is limited to in-frame clones, with some not included. The sample comprises under 200,000 clones, around four fifths of which are singletons, and 1.9% rests with the top ten. A single count supports this clone. This CDR3 is 14 amino acids long. CDR1 is MDHEN and CDR2 is SYDVKM in the germline V gene. The V segment lost 8 bases and the J segment 4 bases; nucleotides outside the gene matches: 4.

The TCR sequence derives from a man aged 18 to 29 in good health and CMV-seronegative. Sequenced sample: PBMCs. The chain is built from TRBV28 and TRBJ2-1, with TRBD2 identical over 11 bases. DNA of the CDR3: TGTGCCAGCCTGACTAGCGGGGCTTACAATGAGCAGTTCTTC. Its translation is CASLTSGAYNEQFF.